This is a list of T cell receptor beta chains from one sample in a study of T cells in Graves' hyperthyroidism and ophthalmopathy. Via MiXCR, TCRdb re-called the multiplex PCR reads, giving one row per CDR3 protein. The sample carries over 500,000 distinct CDR3 sequences, roughly 15% recorded once. Sequences were obtained from blood. Receptors were obtained from a woman in her thirties with Graves' ophthalmopathy. The CDR3 runs from the conserved cysteine through the conserved F or W. The D gene is left open where the match is weak. The listing skips clone size in some rows; elsewhere it reads once, few, many or a size class.

14	TRBV18	-	TRBD1	TRBJ2-5	TGTGCCAGCTCAAGACAGGGACCCCAAGAGACCCAGTACTTC	CASSRQGPQETQYF
15	TRBV19	few	-	TRBJ1-2	TGTGCCAGTAGTATCCCACCCCGGGACTCGAGTGGCTACACCTTC	CASSIPPRDSSGYTF
11	TRBV6-1	many	-	TRBJ1-1	TGTGCCAGCAGTTACCGGGGAGAAGCTTTCTTT	CASSYRGEAFF
16	TRBV7-8	-	TRBD1	TRBJ2-2	TGTGCCAGCAGCTTAGCTGCAGGGGGCCCCACCGGGGAGCTGTTTTTT	CASSLAAGGPTGELFF
14	TRBV4-3	-	-	TRBJ1-2	TGCGCCAGCAGCCAAGATCCGGCTAACTATGGCTACACCTTC	CASSQDPANYGYTF
17	TRBV28	-	-	TRBJ2-2	TGTGCCAGCAGTTTATCCCGCAGGACACCGAACACCGGGGAGCTGTTTTTT	CASSLSRRTPNTGELFF
16	TRBV7-2	many	TRBD2	TRBJ2-7	TGTGCCAGCAGCCCCTATTCCCTAGCGGGAGTCTACGAGCAGTACTTC	CASSPYSLAGVYEQYF
13	TRBV6-1	-	-	TRBJ1-5	TGTGCCAGCAGTTCCTCAAACAATCAGCCCCAGCATTTT	CASSSSNNQPQHF
14	TRBV7-3	-	-	TRBJ1-1	TGTGCCAGCAGCCTTCATTTAGTAGGGACTGAAGCTTTCTTT	CASSLHLVGTEAFF
11	TRBV30	-	-	TRBJ1-2	TGTGCCTGGAGGCTAGACTACGGCTACACCTTC	CAWRLDYGYTF
15	TRBV6-1	few	-	TRBJ2-3	TGTGCCAGCAGTGATCCCCCGGGGGGCACAGATACGCAGTATTTT	CASSDPPGGTDTQYF
16	TRBV5-8	-	TRBD1	TRBJ1-1	TGTGCCAGCAGCCCTCCCCGACAGGGGGAGGGCACTGAAGCTTTCTTT	CASSPPRQGEGTEAFF
12	TRBV6-1	-	-	TRBJ2-1	TGTGCCAGCAGAACCACAGGAATTGAGCAGTTCTTC	CASRTTGIEQFF
11	TRBV25-1	-	-	TRBJ1-1	TGTGCCAGCAGTCTTGGGGACTCTGCTTTCTTT	CASSLGDSAFF
17	TRBV7-3	many	TRBD2	TRBJ2-1	TGTGCCAGCAGCGCGGGACTAGCGGGAAATCCCTACAATGAGCAGTTCTTC	CASSAGLAGNPYNEQFF
13	TRBV30	few	TRBD2	TRBJ2-7	TGTGCCTGGGAAGTAGCGGGAGGCTACGAGCAGTACTTC	CAWEVAGGYEQYF
17	TRBV18	-	-	TRBJ2-6	TGTGCCAGCTCACCGGACAGCCCGAACTCTGGGGCCAACGTCCTGACTTTC	CASSPDSPNSGANVLTF
15	TRBV12-3/TRBV12-4	many	TRBD1	TRBJ1-1	TGTGCCAGTCGGGACAGGGGTCAATCGAACACTGAAGCTTTCTTT	CASRDRGQSNTEAFF
13	TRBV20-1	many	-	TRBJ2-5	TGCAGTGCCCGTACCGGAGGGAGGGAGACCCAGTACTTC	CSARTGGRETQYF
11	TRBV20-1	many	-	TRBJ2-1	TGCAGTTCTGCCGGTAGGGGCGAGCAGTTCTTC	CSSAGRGEQFF
17	TRBV30	many	TRBD2	TRBJ2-7	TGTGTCGTGGACCCCCGGCTAGCGGGTAAAGGGCCTACGAAGCAGTACTTC	CVVDPRLAGKGPTKQYF
14	TRBV11-1	many	-	TRBJ1-1	TGTGCCAGCAGCCTCAGGGTAGTCGGCACTGAAGCTTTCTTT	CASSLRVVGTEAFF
13	TRBV12-3/TRBV12-4	many	TRBD1	TRBJ2-5	TGTGCCAGCAGTTTTGGGGACAGGGGATACCAGTACTTC	CASSFGDRGYQYF
11	TRBV7-8	many	-	TRBJ1-2	TGTGCCAGCAGCTTAGCCTCCGGCTACACCTTC	CASSLASGYTF
12	TRBV3-1	many	-	TRBJ1-2	TGTGCCAGCAGCCTAGCGAAGGGCGGCTACACCTTC	CASSLAKGGYTF
16	TRBV12-3/TRBV12-4	many	-	TRBJ1-5	TGTGCCAGCAGTTTAGCGCAGGGTAGGAGCAATCAGCCCCAGCATTTT	CASSLAQGRSNQPQHF